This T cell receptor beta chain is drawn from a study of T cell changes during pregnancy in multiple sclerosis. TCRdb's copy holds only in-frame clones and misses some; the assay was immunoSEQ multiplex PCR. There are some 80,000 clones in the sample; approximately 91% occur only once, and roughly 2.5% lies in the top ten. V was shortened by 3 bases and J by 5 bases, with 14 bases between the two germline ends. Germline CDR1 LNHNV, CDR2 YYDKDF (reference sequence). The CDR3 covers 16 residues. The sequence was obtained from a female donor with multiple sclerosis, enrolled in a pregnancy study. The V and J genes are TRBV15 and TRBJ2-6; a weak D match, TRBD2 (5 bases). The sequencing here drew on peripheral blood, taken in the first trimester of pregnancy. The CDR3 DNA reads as TGTGCCACCAGCAGGGGGAACCGAGGGTGGGCCAACGTCCTGACTTTC. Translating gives CATSRGNRGWANVLTF.